Following are 22 T cell receptor beta chains from one sample sequenced in a study of T cell responses to AZD1222 COVID-19 vaccine. Sequencing used immunoSEQ multiplex PCR; TCRdb keeps in-frame clones, though not all of them. The sample shows 100,000 to 150,000 clones, roughly 87% of them seen only once. The sequencing used peripheral blood, collected on day 0 of AZD1222 vaccination. These receptors all stem from an adult in good health.

The chain employs TRBV18 and TRBJ1-1; 9 bases fit TRBD1. This CDR3 has 15 residues. Per germline, CDR1 KGHSH and CDR2 LQKENI. With V trimmed by 5 bases and J by 4 bases, 8 bases remained unmatched. Written as DNA, the CDR3 is TGTGCCAGCTCATGGGACAGGGCGGTGGGCACTGAAGCTTTCTTT. This translates into CASSWDRAVGTEAFF.

This sequence joins TRBV7-2 and TRBJ2-2; TRBD1 matches at 10 bases. CDR1 is SGHTA, CDR2 FQGNSA, per germline. V lost 8 bases and J lost 4; bases outside the gene matches: 4. The CDR3 runs to 14 residues. The CDR3 DNA follows: TGTGCCAGCTGTTGGACAGGGGGCACCGGGGAGCTGTTTTTT. It encodes CASCWTGGTGELFF.

J is TRBJ1-5 and V is TRBV29-1; D uncertain. This CDR3 has 13 amino acids. Germline CDR1 reads SQVTM; CDR2 reads ANQGSEA. V dropped 4 bases and J dropped 0 bases, with 7 bases sitting between them. The CDR3 DNA reads as TGCAGCGTTGCCTCTGATAGCAATCAGCCCCAGCATTTT. Translating gives CSVASDSNQPQHF.

This chain joins TRBV6-5 and TRBJ2-5; 7 positions match TRBD1. V was pared by 4 bases and J by 10 bases, with 12 bases of the junction left unmatched. The CDR3 runs to 14 residues. Germline-derived CDR1 and CDR2 are MNHEY and SVGAGI. This CDR3 is CASSSSGQRDDQYF. Written as DNA, the CDR3 is TGTGCCAGCAGTTCATCGGGACAGAGGGATGACCAGTACTTC.

V gene TRBV30 combines with J gene TRBJ2-7; 10 bases are a match to TRBD2. This CDR3 spans 12 amino acids. Germline CDR1 is GTSNPN and CDR2 is SVGIG (reference sequence). V trimming: 4 bases; J trimming: 5 bases; junction bases outside the gene matches: 2. Written as DNA, the CDR3 is TGTGCCTGGACGGGACTAGCGAACGAGCAGTACTTC. Its protein is CAWTGLANEQYF.

This CDR3 reads CASSHREGRNEQFF. CDR3 nucleotide sequence: TGTGCCAGCAGCCACCGGGAGGGACGGAATGAGCAGTTCTTC. The chain links TRBV3-1 (or the pseudogene TRBV3-2) to TRBJ2-1; 8 bases align to TRBD2. Germline V CDR1 and CDR2: LGHDT, YNNKEL (reference sequence). The CDR3 has 14 residues. J was trimmed by 7 bases and V by 3 bases; bases with no gene match: 5.

This clone has just a few counts. This chain connects TRBV6-5 to TRBJ2-3; 10 bases are shared with TRBD2. Germline assignment: CDR1 MNHEY and CDR2 SVGAGI. The J segment lost 3 bases and the V segment lost 6 bases, leaving 3 bases of the junction unmatched. This CDR3 contains 14 residues. The CDR3 nucleotides read TGTGCCAGCAGGGGGACTAGCGCGACAGATACGCAGTATTTT. It is translated as CASRGTSATDTQYF.

This chain links TRBV6-2 or TRBV6-3 with TRBJ1-2, with D hard to call. The V gene's germline CDR1 is MNHEY and CDR2 SVGEGT. The CDR3 is 14 amino acids. Trimming shortened V by 1 base and J by 1 base, and 7 bases separated the two germline ends. The DNA for the CDR3 is TGTGCCAGCAGTTACTTTGGGATTAACTATGGCTACACCTTC. Residues: CASSYFGINYGYTF.

The chain couples TRBV7-2 to TRBJ1-1, with 8 bases identical to TRBD1. The CDR3 has 14 residues. Germline loops: CDR1 SGHTA, CDR2 FQGNSA. With 2 bases clipped from V and 4 bases from J, the junction kept 3 bases outside the gene matches. The CDR3 protein is CASSLTGGATEAFF. In DNA form, the CDR3 reads TGTGCCAGCAGCTTAACAGGGGGGGCCACTGAAGCTTTCTTT.

The chain joins TRBV5-6 to TRBJ2-7; 7 bases line up with TRBD2. V lost 5 bases, J lost 5 bases, and 10 bases stayed unmatched. This CDR3 is built from 14 residues. The germline gives CDR1 SGHDT, CDR2 YYEEEE. The CDR3 nucleotides are TGTGCCAGCAGTCGATCGACTAGCTCACACGAGCAGTACTTC. As protein: CASSRSTSSHEQYF.

CDR3 protein: CASSQDTRQLNEKLFF. CDR3 nucleotides: TGTGCCAGCAGCCAAGATACAAGACAGCTGAATGAAAAACTGTTTTTT. The chain is built from TRBV4-2 and TRBJ1-4, with D perhaps matching TRBD1 (5 bases). This CDR3 comprises 16 residues. V was clipped by 0 bases and J by 5 bases, with 13 bases between them. The germline V gene encodes CDR1 LGHNA and CDR2 YNFKEQ.

The V and J genes are TRBV4-3 and TRBJ2-5, with D possibly TRBD1 on 6 matching bases. V shed 0 bases and J shed 3 bases, with 11 bases lying between them. The CDR3 runs 15 residues. Germline CDR1 reads LGHNA; CDR2 reads YSLEER. The CDR3 region has the DNA TGCGCCAGCAGCCAAGATTGGGCAGGGGAAGAGACCCAGTACTTC. It is translated as CASSQDWAGEETQYF.

The rearrangement links TRBV7-6 to TRBJ2-1; unclear D gene. The CDR3 consists of 15 residues. Germline lookup yields CDR1 SGHVS and CDR2 FNYEAQ. V was cut by 4 bases and J by 4 bases, with 14 bases left in between. The CDR3 loop reads CASSWEQTNYNEQFF. For the CDR3, the DNA is TGTGCCAGCAGCTGGGAACAGACCAATTACAATGAGCAGTTCTTC.

V is TRBV7-2 and J is TRBJ2-7, with 12 bases matching TRBD2. V trimming: 1 base; J trimming: 2 bases; junction bases outside the gene matches: 6. Germline V lookup: CDR1 SGHTA, CDR2 FQGNSA. The CDR3 covers 17 residues. The CDR3 region is CASSLGMGLAGAYEQYF. CDR3 DNA: TGTGCCAGCAGCTTAGGGATGGGACTAGCGGGTGCCTACGAGCAGTACTTC.

This rearrangement joins TRBV5-4 to TRBJ2-7; 8 bases agree with TRBD1. This CDR3 is 15 amino acids long. Germline CDR1 is SGHNT and CDR2 is YYREEE (reference sequence). V lost 0 bases, J lost 5 bases, and 7 bases stayed unmatched. The CDR3 DNA reads TGTGCCAGCAGCTTGGCGAGACAGGGGCCCCACGAGCAGTACTTC. This sequence encodes CASSLARQGPHEQYF.

The chain recombines TRBV11-2 with TRBJ2-7; tentative D call: TRBD1 (6 bases). Germline assignment: CDR1 SGHAT and CDR2 FQNNGV. The CDR3 is 15 amino acids. Trimming left V 7 bases short and J 4 bases short, with 20 bases between. CDR3 protein: CASTTKWGQDYEQYF. In DNA form, the CDR3 reads TGTGCCAGCACCACGAAATGGGGGCAGGATTACGAGCAGTACTTC.

The J gene is TRBJ2-1, the V gene TRBV7-8, with D unresolved. V gave up 5 bases and J gave up 2 bases, with 13 bases separating them. This CDR3 is built from 15 residues. The germline CDR1 and CDR2 sequences are SGHVS and FQNEAQ. The CDR3 nucleotides are TGTGCCAGCAGCCCCAGGACCGCCGCCTACAATGAGCAGTTCTTC. This translates into CASSPRTAAYNEQFF.

This chain joins TRBV27 and TRBJ2-7, with D hard to call. The CDR3 contains 11 residues. The V end was cut by 1 base, the J end by 4 bases, with 2 bases between. The germline gives CDR1 MNHEY, CDR2 SMNVEV (reference sequence). CDR3 DNA sequence: TGTGCCAGCAGTTTATTATACGAGCAGTACTTC. Protein product: CASSLLYEQYF.

This chain connects TRBV2 to TRBJ1-6; 9 positions agree with TRBD1. This CDR3 has 13 amino acids. V shed 8 bases and J 9 bases; nucleotides not matched to a gene: 5. Germline CDR1 is SNHLY and CDR2 is FYNNEI. CDR3 in DNA: TGTGCCAGCTCCGGACAGGGGACTTCACCCCTCCACTTT. This encodes CASSGQGTSPLHF.

The chain is built from TRBV9 and TRBJ1-3, with D perhaps TRBD1 (6 bases). The length of the CDR3 is 16 residues. Trimming left V 4 bases short and J 0 bases short, with 14 bases between. CDR1 is SGDLS and CDR2 is YYNGEE in the germline V gene. CDR3 amino acids: CASSHPRGDSGNTIYF. The CDR3 DNA is TGTGCCAGCAGCCATCCCAGGGGTGACTCTGGAAACACCATATATTTT.

The J gene is TRBJ2-1, the V gene TRBV11-3, with 10 bases matching TRBD2. Germline assignment: CDR1 SGHNT and CDR2 YENEEA. With 1 base clipped from V and 3 bases from J, the junction kept 0 bases outside the gene matches. The length of the CDR3 is 15 residues. This chain's CDR3 is CASSLGTSGYNEQFF. The DNA of the CDR3 is TGTGCCAGCAGCTTAGGGACTAGCGGCTACAATGAGCAGTTCTTC.

This rearrangement joins TRBV5-1 to TRBJ2-2, with unresolved D. There are 14 residues in the CDR3. V lost 0 bases and J 7 bases, leaving 10 bases between the germline ends. CDR1 and CDR2 from the germline V gene are SGHRS and YFSETQ. CDR3 coding DNA: TGCGCCAGCAGCTTGGGGGAATATGGCGGGGAGCTGTTTTTT. Its translation: CASSLGEYGGELFF.